This TCR beta chain was sequenced during a study of T cell responses to AZD1222 COVID-19 vaccine. This CDR3 contains 15 residues. The V and J ends lost 2 bases and 3 bases respectively, with 8 bases between them. In germline, CDR1 is MNHNS, CDR2 SASEGT. Data came from immunoSEQ multiplex PCR; TCRdb stores just in-frame clones and leaves some out. Here the sample spans some 150,000 clones, roughly 91% being singletons. The chain recombines TRBV6-1 with TRBJ2-6; the D is unclear. Sequencing was performed on peripheral blood, taken on day 0 of AZD1222 vaccination. This receptor was obtained from an adult in good health. The CDR3 nucleotides read TGTGCCAGCAGTGAACCCGGACGTGGGGCCAACGTCCTGACTTTC. Translated, it gives CASSEPGRGANVLTF.